This entry is about one TCR beta chain. Its target is not known. This may arise from a read error, as a much more abundant clone is one base away. Using RNA transcripts as the source, TCR beta CDR3 regions were amplified. The HTBI primer set served for first-round RT-PCR of the TCR CDR3. TCRdb re-called the multiplex PCR reads through MiXCR, storing one row per CDR3 protein. The repertoire holds around 340,000 distinct CDR3 sequences, with about 18% as singletons. The source of the sample is a study of T cells in Graves' hyperthyroidism and ophthalmopathy. Lactation, pregnancy, other autoimmune disease or uncontrolled infection excluded patients. This CDR3 contains 12 residues. With 3 bases removed from V and 8 bases from J, the gap between germline ends came to 11 bases. Germline V gene sequence: CDR1 DFQATT, CDR2 SNEGSKA (reference sequence). Broader study findings: Ophthalmopathy got predicted by the model a median roughly 6.4 months before its onset.

This sequence originates from a woman aged 25 to 39 with Graves' hyperthyroidism that later progressed to Graves' ophthalmopathy. The sequencing input was blood. This chain joins TRBV20-1 and TRBJ2-1, with D possibly being TRBD2 (7 bases). CDR3 DNA sequence: TGCAGTGCTAGCAAGGGGGGGTATGAGCAGTTCTTC. It specifies CSASKGGYEQFF.